This T cell receptor (beta chain) comes out of a study of T cell responses to AZD1222 COVID-19 vaccine. Turning to this clone: Its antigen is undetermined.

Sequencing was performed with immunoSEQ multiplex PCR; in TCRdb, only in-frame clones are kept and a portion is missing. Altogether 95,000 to 100,000 clones are present, 70% to 90% being singletons, with the ten largest covering roughly 10%. CDR3 length: 13 amino acids. Germline CDR1 and CDR2: MNHEY and SVGAGI. With 2 bases removed from V and 3 bases from J, the gap between germline ends came to 6 bases. Second-dose timings of about 4 or about 12 weeks were pooled. Study-wide results and limits: Once two AZD1222 doses were given, Spike-specific TCR breadth and depth went up. Across spike, vaccine-associated CD4 TCRs were found, dominant at 160-218 and 743-854.

This rearrangement joins TRBV6-5 to TRBJ2-3; perhaps TRBD1 as D (6 bases). This clonotype originated in an adult who received the AZD1222 COVID-19 vaccine. The source was peripheral blood, collected 28 days after the second AZD1222 dose. The CDR3 loop reads CASSYRGTDTQYF. Written as DNA, the CDR3 is TGTGCCAGCAGTTACAGGGGGACAGATACGCAGTATTTT.